Shown below are 5 T cell receptor beta chains from a single sample sequenced in a study of cytomegalovirus exposure and HLA in healthy donors. PCR used 60 Vbeta primers and 13 Jbeta primers. This table comes from immunoSEQ multiplex PCR, and its TCRdb copy is limited to in-frame clones, with some not included. Altogether about 88,000 clones are present, 85% to 90% being singletons, with the ten largest covering approximately 2.3%. Sequences were obtained from PBMCs. The receptor source for this set is a man between 18 and 29 years old in good health and CMV-seronegative.

The chain uses TRBV28 and TRBJ2-7, with unresolved D. Germline V gene lookup returns CDR1 MDHEN and CDR2 SYDVKM. There are 12 residues in the CDR3. The V end lost 6 bases, the J end lost 0 bases, and 6 bases lay between the germline ends. The CDR3 spells CASSLLSYEQYF. The CDR3 bases are TGTGCCAGCAGCTTACTCTCCTACGAGCAGTACTTC. Combining the CDR3 with reference TRBV28 and TRBJ2-7 gives the whole variable domain DVKVTQSSRYLVKRTGEKVFLECVQDMDHENMFWYRQDPGLGLRLIYFSYDVKMKEKGDIPEGYSVSREKKERFSLILESASTNQTSMYLCASSLLSYEQYFGPGTRLTVT.

The chain uses TRBV27 and TRBJ2-3; 13 bases are shared with TRBD2. CDR1 and CDR2 from the germline V gene are MNHEY and SMNVEV (reference sequence). The CDR3 covers 17 residues. With V trimmed by 1 base and J by 2 bases, 3 bases remained unmatched. Written as DNA, the CDR3 is TGTGCCAGCAGTTTATTTGGGACTAGCGGGATCACAGATACGCAGTATTTT. Its protein is CASSLFGTSGITDTQYF.

The chain couples TRBV5-8 to TRBJ1-4; TRBD1 is a possible D gene (5 bases). V shed 2 bases and J shed 0 bases, with 11 bases lying between them. This CDR3 is 16 amino acids long. From germline, CDR1 is SGHTS and CDR2 YDEGEE. The CDR3 reads CASSFGGGTTNEKLFF. DNA of the CDR3: TGTGCCAGCAGCTTCGGCGGGGGGACAACTAATGAAAAACTGTTTTTT.

This clone was recorded once. CDR3 loop: CASSESGLAGGAYEQYF. The CDR3 DNA follows: TGCGCCAGCAGTGAGTCGGGACTAGCGGGAGGGGCCTACGAGCAGTACTTC. The V and J genes are TRBV10-2 and TRBJ2-7; the match to TRBD2 covers 16 bases. Germline V lookup: CDR1 WSHSY, CDR2 SAAADI. The CDR3 is made up of 17 amino acids. With 0 bases clipped from V and 2 bases from J, the junction kept 1 base outside the gene matches.

V usage is TRBV29-1 and J usage is TRBJ1-2; TRBD1 matches at 7 bases. The CDR3 has 14 amino acids. CDR1 and CDR2 from the germline V gene are SQVTM and ANQGSEA. V gave up 3 bases and J gave up 3 bases; unmatched junction bases: 7. Written as DNA, the CDR3 is TGCAGCGTTGATCGGGGGACAGCCCACTATGGCTACACCTTC. It is translated as CSVDRGTAHYGYTF.